This TCR beta chain derives from a study of blood T cell repertoires in COVID-19. Turning to the study itself: PBMCs, B-cell-depleted T cells, or T cells were the source of the cDNA or gDNA that made up the material.

CDR1 and CDR2 from the germline V gene are LNHDA and SQIVND (reference sequence). V was trimmed by 3 bases and J by 8 bases, leaving 20 bases between them. This CDR3 has 16 residues. In the original processing: Amplified reference gene primers provided the basis for estimating nucleated cell counts. TCRdb keeps only in-frame clones here, not all; method: immunoSEQ multiplex PCR. The V and J calls and clone size are taken from that table; D and trimming were inferred from the DNA. This table has a few hundred thousand clones, 80% to 90% appearing once. This clonotype was sampled from a woman between 50 and 59 years old who had recovered from COVID-19. The sample was peripheral blood. The chain uses TRBV19 and TRBJ2-1; possible D gene TRBD2, 5 bases. The CDR3 reads CASSIGRGFELHEQFF. CDR3 bases: TGTGCCAGTAGTATTGGGCGCGGGTTCGAGCTCCATGAGCAGTTCTTC.